A selection of T cell receptor beta chains follows, all from one sample in a study of blood T cell repertoires in COVID-19. Here immunoSEQ multiplex PCR was the method, and the copy in TCRdb shows in-frame clones only, minus some. The sample carries almost 400,000 clones, around 92% recorded once. Specimen: PBMCs or T cells enriched from blood (not recorded which). The receptors derive from a woman younger than 45 who had recovered from COVID-19. The CDR3 runs from the conserved cysteine through the conserved F or W.

j_call: TRBJ2-7; v_call: TRBV10-3; cdr3_aa: CAISPGLAVSSYEQYF
j_call: TRBJ1-1; v_call: TRBV5-1; cdr3_aa: CASSLEHWTGVNTEAFF
j_call: TRBJ2-1; v_call: TRBV19; cdr3_aa: CASSPGGTYNEQFF
j_call: TRBJ1-1; v_call: TRBV11-3; cdr3_aa: CASSSPRGPSSNTEAFF
j_call: TRBJ2-1; v_call: TRBV27; cdr3_aa: CASREQPRSGTYSYNEQFF
j_call: TRBJ2-1; v_call: TRBV30; cdr3_aa: CAWSRGATYNEQFF
j_call: TRBJ1-1; v_call: TRBV4-1; cdr3_aa: CASSQDWLRTGGLTEAFF
j_call: TRBJ1-1; v_call: TRBV7-3; cdr3_aa: CASSPGTANTEAFF
j_call: TRBJ2-7; v_call: TRBV27; cdr3_aa: CASSLVRADEQYF
j_call: TRBJ2-1; v_call: TRBV7-2; cdr3_aa: CASSLGRTGGSNNEQFF
j_call: TRBJ2-7; v_call: TRBV27; cdr3_aa: CASSSTGTSEQYF
j_call: TRBJ2-2; v_call: TRBV28; cdr3_aa: CASSLDPFGTGELFF
j_call: TRBJ1-1; v_call: TRBV5-1; cdr3_aa: CASSTGQGYTEAFF
j_call: TRBJ2-1; v_call: TRBV28; cdr3_aa: CASSFRVSGQFF
j_call: TRBJ2-7; v_call: TRBV5-8; cdr3_aa: CASSQLAGFYEQYF
j_call: TRBJ2-1; v_call: TRBV29-1; cdr3_aa: CSPRQGIGYEQFF
j_call: TRBJ1-2; v_call: TRBV4-2; cdr3_aa: CASSHAPGQIINGYTF
j_call: TRBJ1-2; v_call: TRBV28; cdr3_aa: CASSLGGLLIYGYTF
j_call: TRBJ2-2; v_call: TRBV3-1/TRBV3-2; cdr3_aa: CASSHTGTSWPGELFF
j_call: TRBJ1-2; v_call: TRBV28; cdr3_aa: CASSLLNYGYTF
j_call: TRBJ2-7; v_call: TRBV12-3/TRBV12-4; cdr3_aa: CASSLDRYYEQYF
j_call: TRBJ2-3; v_call: TRBV3-1/TRBV3-2; cdr3_aa: CASSQVASLAKSTDTQYF
j_call: TRBJ1-3; v_call: TRBV11-2; cdr3_aa: CASSQGQSLSSGNTIYF
j_call: TRBJ2-5; v_call: TRBV5-1; cdr3_aa: CASSPGWGASGEETQYF
j_call: TRBJ1-2; v_call: TRBV6-5; cdr3_aa: CASSYTQGNYGYTF
j_call: TRBJ2-5; v_call: TRBV19; cdr3_aa: CASSNRPGSQETQYF
j_call: TRBJ1-1; v_call: TRBV5-1; cdr3_aa: CASSLNSGHLNTEAFF
j_call: TRBJ1-4; v_call: TRBV20-1; cdr3_aa: CSASYPGTGYREKLFF
j_call: TRBJ1-2; v_call: TRBV5-6; cdr3_aa: CASSMDGANYGYTF
j_call: TRBJ2-5; v_call: TRBV6-1; cdr3_aa: CASSEGRAETQYF
j_call: TRBJ1-6; v_call: TRBV27; cdr3_aa: CASSPWTGGAGSPLHF
j_call: TRBJ1-3; v_call: TRBV14; cdr3_aa: CASRGAGNTIYF
j_call: TRBJ1-1; v_call: TRBV5-6; cdr3_aa: CASSLASVNTEAFF
j_call: TRBJ1-2; v_call: TRBV28; cdr3_aa: CASSVGVYGYTF
j_call: TRBJ1-2; v_call: TRBV28; cdr3_aa: CASSLSGVDYGYTF
j_call: TRBJ1-5; v_call: TRBV9; cdr3_aa: CASSAGANNQPQHF
j_call: TRBJ1-5; v_call: TRBV6-1; cdr3_aa: CASSEAWEAGQPQHF
j_call: TRBJ1-1; v_call: TRBV29-1; cdr3_aa: CRAPQDTEAFF
j_call: TRBJ2-2; v_call: TRBV28; cdr3_aa: CASKGNGELFF
j_call: TRBJ2-1; v_call: TRBV28; cdr3_aa: CATSPPGLGPEQFF
j_call: TRBJ2-1; v_call: TRBV28; cdr3_aa: CASSSNAGPPNEQFF
j_call: TRBJ1-1; v_call: TRBV7-9; cdr3_aa: CASSLHLETEAFF
j_call: TRBJ2-1; v_call: TRBV27; cdr3_aa: CASILAPGQDNEQFF
j_call: TRBJ1-2; v_call: TRBV28; cdr3_aa: CASSPFMAGGLEYGYTF
j_call: TRBJ2-2; v_call: TRBV5-1; cdr3_aa: CASSLADSQPSTGELFF
j_call: TRBJ1-1; v_call: TRBV28; cdr3_aa: CASSPPRVNTEAFF
j_call: TRBJ1-1; v_call: TRBV5-1; cdr3_aa: CASSLERTGNTEAFF
j_call: TRBJ1-2; v_call: TRBV28; cdr3_aa: CASSSPPAGDYGYTF
j_call: TRBJ1-4; v_call: TRBV4-1; cdr3_aa: CASSQDDSYNEKLFF
j_call: TRBJ2-3; v_call: TRBV3-1/TRBV3-2; cdr3_aa: CASSHPSGNTDTQYF
j_call: TRBJ1-3; v_call: TRBV4-3; cdr3_aa: CASSRGQGNTIYF
j_call: TRBJ1-2; v_call: TRBV2; cdr3_aa: CASRWTGNGYTF
j_call: TRBJ1-1; v_call: TRBV30; cdr3_aa: CAWSSSSDGREAFF